This TCR beta chain originates from a study of blood T cells in healthy people across ages. The study's findings and limits: Diversity figures based on one million T cells were deemed too low.

The CDR3 is 19 amino acids. Germline V gives CDR1 MNHEY, CDR2 SVGAGI. J gave up 3 bases and V 5 bases, and 12 bases lay outside the gene matches. As concerns this clonotype: Its antigen is currently unknown.

RNA extraction gave at least 5 micrograms of total RNA per sample. For the second PCR, which ran for roughly 6 to 11 cycles, a sample-barcoded 5' primer and a J-beta primer mix were used. A template-switch adaptor with 12 random nucleotides tagged each cDNA molecule. MiXCR, run by TCRdb on the 5' RACE reads, gives a single entry per CDR3 protein. In the table there are approximately 1,000,000 distinct CDR3 sequences, 35% to 40% of which are singletons. The chain employs TRBV6-5 and TRBJ2-1; 14 bases match TRBD2. This clonotype was obtained from a man aged 18 to 30 in good health. The sample consisted of blood. The CDR3 protein is CASSLTLGLAGAGYNEQFF. CDR3 nucleotides: TGTGCCAGCAGTCTTACTCTGGGACTAGCGGGGGCCGGCTACAATGAGCAGTTCTTC.